The subject of this entry is one TCR beta chain. Its antigen remains unknown. The same CDR3 arises from other DNA sequences in this sample as well. This specimen comes from a study of shared clonotypes between healthy human individuals. For the study at large: CD4 naive cells filled three plates per donor, CD4 memory three, CD8 naive two and CD8 memory one.

Notes on the study in general: Only blood underwent sampling, and tissue repertoires likely differ.

Using immunoSEQ multiplex PCR, the repertoire was profiled, and TCRdb retains in-frame clones only, with some absent. Seen here are roughly 2.5 million clones, around 94% observed once, and the top ten hold more than 0.12%. Per the germline V gene, CDR1 is SEHNR and CDR2 is FQNEAQ (reference sequence). The V and J ends lost 5 bases and 1 base respectively, with 9 bases between them. This CDR3 is built from 14 residues. This receptor was taken from a man aged 18 to 30 in good health. The chain has TRBV7-9 and TRBJ2-1; D ambiguous. Source material: naive CD4+ T cells sorted from blood. As to subset: CD45RA+ positively selected. As DNA, the CDR3 is TGTGCCAGCAGCCCCGGTGGGTCCTACAATGAGCAGTTCTTC. Translated: CASSPGGSYNEQFF.